This T cell receptor beta chain was recovered during a study of CD8 T cells in ankylosing spondylitis. TCRdb processed the 5' RACE reads anew with MiXCR; each CDR3 protein has one entry. The repertoire holds 350,000 to 450,000 distinct CDR3 sequences, with 20% as singletons. Germline loops: CDR1 ENHRY, CDR2 SYGVKD. This CDR3 contains 15 residues. V dropped 6 bases and J dropped 4 bases, with 17 bases sitting between them. This clonotype was seen more than once but under ten times. This receptor was identified in a male donor with ankylosing spondylitis or in good health (not recorded which). This chain links TRBV10-3 with TRBJ2-3; maybe TRBD2 (6 bases). The source material was blood, either unsorted or a sorted T cell fraction (not recorded which). The CDR3 sequence is CAIRIRTSLADTQYF. CDR3 coding DNA: TGTGCCATCAGGATTAGAACTAGCTTGGCAGATACGCAGTATTTT.